These T cell receptor beta chains were read from a single sample in a study of CD8 T cells in ankylosing spondylitis. One entry per CDR3 protein results from TCRdb running MiXCR on the 5' RACE reads. The sample lists 210,000 or so distinct CDR3 sequences; around 8% were seen once. Source material: blood, either unsorted or a sorted T cell fraction (not recorded which). These receptors originate from a female donor with ankylosing spondylitis or in good health (not recorded which). The CDR3 runs from the conserved cysteine through the conserved F or W. D genes are given only for firm matches. Rows may omit the clone size; those that give it use once, few, many or a size class.

J	V	size	D	CDR3	DNA
TRBJ1-2	TRBV12-3/TRBV12-4	many	TRBD1	CASSFRTGDGYTF	TGTGCCAGCAGTTTTAGGACAGGGGATGGCTACACCTTC
TRBJ2-1	TRBV7-2	many	TRBD2	CASSSGLAWEHEQFF	TGTGCCAGCAGCTCGGGACTAGCGTGGGAGCATGAGCAGTTCTTC
TRBJ1-4	TRBV15	many	-	CATSRDKTWGEKLFF	TGTGCCACCAGCAGAGATAAGACCTGGGGTGAAAAACTGTTTTTT
TRBJ2-3	TRBV7-2	-	TRBD2	CASSLSGSRDTQYF	TGTGCCAGCAGTCTTAGCGGGAGTAGAGATACGCAGTATTTT
TRBJ2-1	TRBV11-1	-	TRBD2	CTSSYPGRREISYNEQFF	TGTACCAGCAGCTATCCCGGGAGGCGGGAGATATCCTACAATGAGCAGTTCTTC
TRBJ2-7	TRBV11-3	many	TRBD2	CASSSGTSDEQYF	TGTGCCAGCAGCTCCGGGACTAGCGACGAGCAGTACTTC
TRBJ1-4	TRBV6-5	many	-	CASSYSGLGNEKLFF	TGTGCCAGCAGTTACTCGGGTTTAGGGAATGAAAAACTGTTTTTT
TRBJ1-1	TRBV12-3/TRBV12-4	many	TRBD1	CASSPRGATEAFF	TGTGCCAGCAGTCCCAGGGGGGCCACTGAAGCTTTCTTT
TRBJ2-1	TRBV7-6	many	-	CASGTGGAPYNEQFF	TGTGCCAGCGGGACTGGAGGGGCCCCCTACAATGAGCAGTTCTTC
TRBJ2-2	TRBV7-8	many	TRBD2	CASSPPSGSFSGELFF	TGTGCCAGCTCCCCCCCCAGCGGGAGTTTTTCCGGGGAGCTGTTTTTT
TRBJ1-2	TRBV24-1	many	-	CATSEAEINYGYTF	TGTGCCACCAGTGAGGCGGAGATAAACTATGGCTACACCTTC
TRBJ1-5	TRBV6-1	many	-	CASSDRGFGNQPQHF	TGTGCCAGCAGTGACCGGGGCTTTGGCAATCAGCCCCAGCATTTT
TRBJ2-5	TRBV11-2	many	-	CASSLAGYRGETQYF	TGTGCCAGCAGCTTAGCCGGTTACAGAGGAGAGACCCAGTACTTC
TRBJ2-3	TRBV15	many	TRBD2	CATSRAPRASGRTDTQYF	TGTGCCACCAGCAGAGCACCCCGGGCTAGCGGGAGAACAGATACGCAGTATTTT
TRBJ2-7	TRBV29-1	many	TRBD2	CSANLLAGGSYEQYF	TGCAGCGCTAACCTACTAGCGGGAGGTTCCTACGAGCAGTACTTC
TRBJ2-7	TRBV11-2	many	-	CASSLVGVIEQYF	TGTGCCAGCAGCTTGGTGGGGGTAATCGAGCAGTACTTC
TRBJ2-1	TRBV18	many	TRBD2	CASSPAGGAYNEQFF	TGTGCCAGCTCACCGGCGGGGGGAGCCTACAATGAGCAGTTCTTC
TRBJ1-3	TRBV20-1	many	-	CSARDLEGAGNTIYF	TGCAGTGCTAGAGATTTGGAGGGGGCTGGAAACACCATATATTTT
TRBJ1-5	TRBV4-3	-	-	CASSQGGGGSQPQHF	TGCGCCAGCAGCCAAGGAGGCGGGGGAAGCCAGCCCCAGCATTTT
TRBJ2-1	TRBV19	-	-	CASSIGYSYNEQFF	TGTGCCAGTAGTATTGGCTACTCCTACAATGAGCAGTTCTTC
TRBJ1-4	TRBV20-1	few	-	CSAGSLEKLFF	TGCAGTGCTGGGTCTTTGGAAAAACTGTTTTTT
TRBJ2-1	TRBV19	few	-	CASSILRGGRNYNEQFF	TGTGCCAGTAGTATCCTCAGGGGCGGGAGAAACTACAATGAGCAGTTCTTC
TRBJ1-5	TRBV7-2	-	TRBD1	CASSQNTGGVQPQHF	TGTGCCAGCAGCCAAAATACAGGGGGTGTTCAGCCCCAGCATTTT
TRBJ1-5	TRBV29-1	few	TRBD1	CSVAFRGRDQPQHF	TGCAGCGTCGCTTTCAGGGGGCGAGATCAGCCCCAGCATTTT
TRBJ2-7	TRBV5-6	many	-	CASSLVSWNEQYF	TGTGCCAGCAGCTTGGTTTCGTGGAACGAGCAGTACTTC
TRBJ1-5	TRBV6-2/TRBV6-3	many	-	CASSATNSNQPQHF	TGTGCCAGCTCCGCGACCAATAGCAATCAGCCCCAGCATTTT
TRBJ2-7	TRBV30	many	-	CAWSVGYVPYEQYF	TGTGCCTGGAGCGTCGGCTACGTGCCCTACGAGCAGTACTTC
TRBJ2-2	TRBV29-1	many	-	CSVGVTGMSGELFF	TGCAGCGTTGGTGTCACAGGGATGTCCGGGGAGCTGTTTTTT
TRBJ2-7	TRBV4-3	many	TRBD2	CASSQTTSSDEQYF	TGCGCCAGCAGCCAAACGACTAGCTCCGACGAGCAGTACTTC
TRBJ2-5	TRBV7-2	-	TRBD2	CASSPERGHQETQYF	TGTGCCAGCAGCCCCGAGCGGGGGCACCAAGAGACCCAGTACTTC
TRBJ1-2	TRBV5-1	many	-	CASSSLKGNYGYTF	TGCGCCAGCAGCTCGCTTAAGGGGAACTATGGCTACACCTTC
TRBJ1-2	TRBV28	-	-	CASSLWGAPTGYTF	TGTGCCAGCAGTTTATGGGGGGCTCCGACTGGCTACACCTTC
TRBJ1-1	TRBV18	many	TRBD1	CASSPGQGAPEAFF	TGTGCCAGCTCACCGGGGCAGGGGGCCCCTGAAGCTTTCTTT
TRBJ1-2	TRBV9	-	-	CASSPAGTKPNYGYTF	TGTGCCAGCAGCCCCGCCGGGACAAAGCCTAACTATGGCTACACCTTC
TRBJ2-2	TRBV25-1	many	TRBD2	CASSEAWLAGGETGELFF	TGTGCCAGCAGTGAAGCCTGGCTAGCGGGAGGGGAAACCGGGGAGCTGTTTTTT
TRBJ2-1	TRBV10-3	many	TRBD2	CAIRREGLENEQFF	TGTGCCATCAGGAGGGAGGGATTGGAGAATGAGCAGTTCTTC
TRBJ1-5	TRBV7-8	few	-	CASSNDSPSNQPQHF	TGTGCCAGCAGCAATGACAGCCCGAGCAATCAGCCCCAGCATTTT
TRBJ1-1	TRBV12-3/TRBV12-4	many	-	CASSFPGSRTEAFF	TGTGCCAGCAGTTTCCCCGGGAGCCGCACTGAAGCTTTCTTT
TRBJ1-4	TRBV27	few	-	CASSSTGWSEKLFF	TGTGCCAGCAGTTCCACAGGGTGGAGTGAAAAACTGTTTTTT
TRBJ2-3	TRBV7-3	-	TRBD1	CASSLPGTGDGLGTQYF	TGTGCCAGCAGCTTACCCGGGACAGGTGACGGCTTGGGTACGCAGTATTTT
TRBJ2-2	TRBV6-2/TRBV6-3	-	TRBD2	CASSHLAENTGELFF	TGTGCCAGCAGCCATCTAGCGGAGAACACCGGGGAGCTGTTTTTT
TRBJ2-2	TRBV4-3	many	-	CASSQEVWSSGGELFF	TGCGCCAGCAGCCAAGAAGTGTGGTCGTCCGGTGGGGAGCTGTTTTTT
TRBJ2-1	TRBV29-1	few	-	CSGGTYNEQFF	TGCAGCGGTGGGACCTACAATGAGCAGTTCTTC
TRBJ2-7	TRBV12-3/TRBV12-4	many	-	CASSPDPRRSYEQYF	TGTGCCAGCAGCCCGGACCCCCGGAGATCCTACGAGCAGTACTTC
TRBJ1-2	TRBV28	many	-	CASRSTTGNYGYTF	TGTGCCAGCAGATCTACGACAGGAAACTATGGCTACACCTTC
TRBJ1-3	TRBV6-5	many	-	CASSYGGRTISGNTIYF	TGTGCCAGCAGTTACGGGGGCAGAACAATCTCTGGAAACACCATATATTTT
TRBJ1-3	TRBV7-2	many	-	CASSLAPGFGNTIYF	TGTGCCAGCAGCTTAGCACCGGGTTTTGGAAACACCATATATTTT
TRBJ2-7	TRBV6-2/TRBV6-3	few	-	CASSAAGPLYEQYF	TGTGCCAGCAGTGCTGCGGGACCGCTCTACGAGCAGTACTTC
TRBJ2-1	TRBV20-1	many	TRBD2	CSAAGAGDLNEQFF	TGCAGTGCCGCCGGGGCGGGAGACCTCAATGAGCAGTTCTTC
TRBJ2-7	TRBV12-3/TRBV12-4	few	-	CASSPTDLAEQYF	TGTGCCAGCAGCCCTACTGACTTGGCCGAGCAGTACTTC
TRBJ2-4	TRBV12-3/TRBV12-4	many	-	CASSLVSPTSLLWNIQYF	TGTGCCAGCAGTTTAGTATCCCCAACCAGCCTTTTGTGGAACATTCAGTACTTC